These 28 T cell receptor beta chains share one sample of origin, sequenced in a study of Graves' ophthalmopathy and Graves' hyperthyroidism. Amplification of TCR beta CDR3 regions used RNA transcripts. HTBI primers served in a first-round RT-PCR, which a second-round multiplex PCR followed. Each CDR3 protein gets one entry after TCRdb re-called the multiplex PCR reads with MiXCR. Here the sample spans about 150,000 distinct CDR3 sequences, 30% to 45% being singletons. Sequencing was carried out using peripheral blood. The receptors derive from a woman in her thirties or forties with Graves' ophthalmopathy.

The rearrangement uses TRBV19 and TRBJ2-6; unclear D gene. The CDR3 length is 13 residues. Germline lookup yields CDR1 LNHDA and CDR2 SQIVND (reference sequence). V shed 8 bases and J shed 5 bases, with 10 bases lying between them. Written as DNA, the CDR3 is TGTGCCAGTCATTTCTACCGGGCCAACGTCCTGACTTTC. Encoded protein: CASHFYRANVLTF.

This clonotype was detected many times. This chain joins TRBV6-4 and TRBJ2-6; D call uncertain. There are 14 residues in the CDR3. Germline values: CDR1 MRHNA, CDR2 SNTAGT. V lost 6 bases and J lost 2, with 8 bases in between. The DNA of the CDR3 is TGTGCCAGCAGACAAGGTGCTGGGGCCAACGTCCTGACTTTC. Protein: CASRQGAGANVLTF.

J is TRBJ1-1 and V is TRBV5-5, with D maybe TRBD1 (5 bases). The CDR3 extends over 15 amino acids. V was shortened by 4 bases and J by 4 bases, with 17 bases between the two germline ends. Germline loops: CDR1 SGHKS, CDR2 YYEKEE (reference sequence). In DNA, the CDR3 is TGTGCCAGCAGCCAATCCTCCGGGGGTCCCACTGAAGCTTTCTTT. Translated, it gives CASSQSSGGPTEAFF.

The table lists this clonotype with many counts. This rearrangement joins TRBV12-5 to TRBJ2-2; 9 positions agree with TRBD1. The length of the CDR3 is 15 residues. Looked up from germline, CDR1 is LGHNT and CDR2 is FRNRAP. Unmatched junction bases numbered 7, after V lost 5 bases and J lost 6 bases. The CDR3 region is CASGRRDRVAGELFF. In DNA form, the CDR3 reads TGTGCTAGTGGTCGCCGGGACAGGGTTGCCGGGGAGCTGTTTTTT.

V usage is TRBV24-1 and J usage is TRBJ2-5; D is ambiguous. The V gene's germline CDR1 is KGHDR and CDR2 SFDVKD. The CDR3 totals 14 residues. The germline V and J ends were trimmed by 4 bases and 2 bases, with 10 bases remaining between them. CDR3 coding DNA: TGTGCCACCAGTGACATGGGCCGGCAAGAGACCCAGTACTTC. Residues: CATSDMGRQETQYF.

This clonotype has at least ten counts. J is TRBJ1-5 and V is TRBV20-1, with D maybe TRBD1 (5 bases). Trimming removed 3 bases at V and 4 bases at J, with 13 bases between. The CDR3 spans 14 residues. Germline V gives CDR1 DFQATT, CDR2 SNEGSKA (reference sequence). The CDR3 DNA reads TGCAGTGCTAGTGGGACGATTAGAAATCAGCCCCAGCATTTT. Its translation is CSASGTIRNQPQHF.

This chain uses TRBV13 with TRBJ2-7; 8 bases are shared with TRBD1. Looked up from germline, CDR1 is PRHDT and CDR2 is FYEKMQ (reference sequence). V was pared by 0 bases and J by 2 bases, with 3 bases of the junction left unmatched. The CDR3 is made up of 15 amino acids. The CDR3 DNA reads as TGTGCCAGCAGCTTAGGCGGGACAGGACCCTACGAGCAGTACTTC. Residues: CASSLGGTGPYEQYF.

This clonotype has only one observation. V and J are TRBV2 and TRBJ2-7; maybe TRBD1 (6 bases). The CDR3 has 14 residues. The germline V gene has CDR1 SNHLY and CDR2 FYNNEI. V was trimmed by 6 bases and J by 7 bases, leaving 19 bases between them. The CDR3, as DNA: TGTGCCAGCAGCGGTACCCGCACAGGGAGAGAGCAGTACTTC. Translation: CASSGTRTGREQYF.

This clonotype was found a few times. The chain is built from TRBV12-3 or TRBV12-4 and TRBJ2-2; D might be TRBD2 (6 bases). Trimming removed 6 bases from V and 0 bases from J, with 14 bases in between. The length of the CDR3 is 16 residues. CDR3: CASSPGQRANTGELFF. The CDR3 bases are TGTGCCAGCAGCCCTGGCCAGCGGGCGAACACCGGGGAGCTGTTTTTT.

J is TRBJ1-1 and V is TRBV28; D not resolved. Trimming left V 1 base short and J 3 bases short, with 12 bases between. Germline CDR1 MDHEN, CDR2 SYDVKM. CDR3 length: 15 amino acids. The chain's CDR3 is CASSLFGLGDTEAFF. For the CDR3, the DNA is TGTGCCAGCAGTTTATTCGGTTTAGGCGACACTGAAGCTTTCTTT.

This clonotype was counted at least ten times. This may stem from a read error, because a much larger clone lies one nucleotide away. The rearrangement joins TRBV12-3 or TRBV12-4 to TRBJ2-6, with D tentatively TRBD1 or TRBD2 (5 bases each). The V and J ends lost 2 bases and 0 bases respectively, with 8 bases between them. The CDR3 consists of 16 residues. CDR3 region: CASSLYGGSGANVLTF. The CDR3 DNA follows: TGTGCCAGCAGTTTATATGGGGGCTCTGGGGCCAACGTCCTGACTTTC.

This rearrangement joins TRBV15 to TRBJ2-2; D not certain. Trimming removed 1 base from V and 6 bases from J, with 9 bases in between. Germline CDR1 reads LNHNV; CDR2 reads YYDKDF (reference sequence). This CDR3 has 14 amino acids. CDR3 bases: TGTGCCACCAGCAGAGGGTCGGATCCCGGGGAGCTGTTTTTT. This translates into CATSRGSDPGELFF. Complete variable domain (other parts from reference TRBV15 and TRBJ2-2): DAMVIQNPRYQVTQFGKPVTLSCSQTLNHNVMYWYQQKSSQAPKLLFHYYDKDFNNEADTPDNFQSRRPNTSFCFLDIRSPGLGDTAMYLCATSRGSDPGELFFGEGSRLTVL.

This chain uses TRBV28 with TRBJ2-7, with TRBD1 matching over 9 bases. V shed 4 bases, J shed 5 bases, and the junction held 9 bases outside the gene matches. Germline V gives CDR1 MDHEN, CDR2 SYDVKM. This CDR3 contains 15 residues. The CDR3 region is CASSSSGQGTHEQYF. In DNA, the CDR3 is TGTGCCAGCAGTTCCTCAGGACAGGGGACCCACGAGCAGTACTTC. The variable domain in full, completed from reference TRBV28 and TRBJ2-7, reads DVKVTQSSRYLVKRTGEKVFLECVQDMDHENMFWYRQDPGLGLRLIYFSYDVKMKEKGDIPEGYSVSREKKERFSLILESASTNQTSMYLCASSSSGQGTHEQYFGPGTRLTVT.

This clonotype was seen ten or more times. The CDR3 reads CASRQYLGIYEQYF. CDR3 nucleotide sequence: TGTGCCAGTCGACAGTATTTGGGTATATACGAGCAGTACTTC. The chain has TRBV6-5 and TRBJ2-7; D is perhaps TRBD1 (5 bases). With 9 bases removed from V and 4 bases from J, the gap between germline ends came to 19 bases. The CDR3 loop spans 14 amino acids. From germline, CDR1 is MNHEY and CDR2 SVGAGI.

The table lists this clonotype with many counts. This rearrangement joins TRBV19 to TRBJ1-1; D uncertain. CDR3 length: 13 amino acids. Germline-derived CDR1 and CDR2 are LNHDA and SQIVND (reference sequence). The V gene lost 3 bases and the J gene lost 1 base, with 6 bases spanning the gap. CDR3 amino acids: CASSIGRNTEAFF. CDR3 DNA sequence: TGTGCCAGTAGTATTGGTAGGAACACTGAAGCTTTCTTT.

This clonotype was seen ten or more times. Given the absence of the conserved phenylalanine or tryptophan at the CDR3 end, a read error is likely. CDR3 protein: CASAQGPNTEAFL. DNA of the CDR3: TGTGCTAGTGCACAGGGGCCGAACACTGAAGCTTTCCTT. The rearrangement uses TRBV12-5 and TRBJ1-1, with 7 bases that match TRBD1. V lost 7 bases and J lost 1; bases outside the gene matches: 3. Germline V gene sequence: CDR1 LGHNT, CDR2 FRNRAP. This CDR3 contains 13 residues.

This clonotype was found once. This sequence joins TRBV28 and TRBJ2-2; D is possibly TRBD2 (6 bases). Trimming pared 6 bases from V and 3 bases from J, leaving 14 bases between. CDR3 length: 15 residues. In germline, CDR1 is MDHEN, CDR2 SYDVKM. The CDR3 region has the DNA TGTGCCAGCAGCCCCGGGGGACTGCACACCGGGGAGCTGTTTTTT. Protein sequence: CASSPGGLHTGELFF.

This clonotype was detected a few times. CDR3 protein: CASSEVHHKETQYF. CDR3 sequence (DNA): TGTGCCAGCAGTGAAGTTCACCACAAGGAGACCCAGTACTTC. This chain links TRBV6-1 with TRBJ2-5; D gene ambiguous. CDR3 size: 14 residues. The V end lost 1 base, the J end lost 5 bases, and 11 bases lay between the germline ends. The V gene's germline CDR1 is MNHNS and CDR2 SASEGT.

This clonotype has ten or more counts. CDR3 nucleotides: TGTGCCAGCTATGCTAGGGAATTGGGTAACACCATATATTTT. Protein product: CASYARELGNTIYF. The chain couples TRBV28 to TRBJ1-3; unclear D gene. Germline CDR1 reads MDHEN; CDR2 reads SYDVKM. V was cut by 8 bases and J by 7 bases, with 18 bases left in between. The CDR3 totals 14 residues.

The rearrangement uses TRBV28 and TRBJ2-7; 8 bases match TRBD1. This CDR3 region has 14 residues. CDR1 and CDR2 (germline): MDHEN, SYDVKM. The trim removed 2 bases at V and 5 bases at J, leaving 5 bases unmatched. CDR3 amino acids: CASSLRGTGNEQYF. The CDR3 DNA follows: TGTGCCAGCAGTTTACGCGGGACAGGAAACGAGCAGTACTTC.

At least ten counts were recorded for this clonotype. The genes are TRBV19 and TRBJ2-7, with TRBD2 matching 11 bases. The CDR3 covers 14 residues. The ends lost 9 bases at V and 2 bases at J; junction bases unmatched: 6. Germline V gene sequence: CDR1 LNHDA, CDR2 SQIVND (reference sequence). This chain's CDR3 is CASRTSGGTYEQYF. CDR3 DNA sequence: TGTGCCAGCCGAACTAGCGGGGGAACCTACGAGCAGTACTTC.

This clonotype showed up many times. This rearrangement joins TRBV6-1 to TRBJ1-1; 7 bases align to TRBD1. This CDR3 contains 14 residues. The ends lost 6 bases at V and 1 base at J; junction bases unmatched: 5. Germline V CDR1 and CDR2: MNHNS, SASEGT. The CDR3 reads CASSKRTGNTEAFF. CDR3 nucleotides: TGTGCCAGCAGCAAGCGGACAGGGAACACTGAAGCTTTCTTT.

The chain recombines TRBV6-1 with TRBJ2-2; D remains ambiguous. The CDR3 extends over 14 amino acids. Germline-derived CDR1 and CDR2 are MNHNS and SASEGT. V lost 6 bases, J lost 3 bases, and 11 bases lay in between. DNA of the CDR3: TGTGCCAGCAGCCTAGACATCTACACCGGGGAGCTGTTTTTT. Residues: CASSLDIYTGELFF.

The sample holds many counts of this clonotype. The genes are TRBV12-3 or TRBV12-4 and TRBJ2-2; a weak D match, TRBD1 (6 bases). The CDR3 sequence is 15 residues long. Trimming took 6 bases from V and 3 from J, leaving 14 bases between them. The CDR3 DNA reads TGTGCCAGCAGCCCAGGGACATCCGACACCGGGGAGCTGTTTTTT. Residues: CASSPGTSDTGELFF.

This clonotype occurred many times. This rearrangement joins TRBV12-3 or TRBV12-4 to TRBJ1-6; a possible D gene is TRBD1 (5 bases). This CDR3 spans 14 amino acids. The V end was cut by 2 bases, the J end by 7 bases, with 9 bases between. Here the CDR3 reads CASSLPGGNSPLHF. The DNA of the CDR3 is TGTGCCAGCAGTTTACCCGGGGGAAATTCACCCCTCCACTTT.

The gene calls are TRBV6-1 and TRBJ2-7; D not certain. The CDR3 is made up of 11 amino acids. Germline loops: CDR1 MNHNS, CDR2 SASEGT. DNA for the CDR3: TGTGCTACGAGAACAACCTACGAGCAGTACTTC. This encodes CATRTTYEQYF.

Ten or more counts support this clonotype. The chain couples TRBV10-3 to TRBJ1-2; tentative D call: TRBD1 (5 bases). The V end was cut by 10 bases, the J end by 2 bases, with 11 bases between. The germline V gene encodes CDR1 ENHRY and CDR2 SYGVKD. The CDR3 loop spans 12 amino acids. CDR3 region: CATRRDNYGYTF. The CDR3 nucleotides read TGTGCCACCAGGAGGGACAACTATGGCTACACCTTC.

This clonotype showed up many times. The chain carries TRBV19 and TRBJ2-7; 10 bases line up with TRBD1. In germline, CDR1 is LNHDA, CDR2 SQIVND (reference sequence). This CDR3 comprises 14 residues. The trim removed 5 bases at V and 3 bases at J, leaving 4 bases unmatched. The CDR3, as DNA: TGTGCCAGTAGTGGCGGGACAGGGGACTACGAGCAGTACTTC. Its protein is CASSGGTGDYEQYF.